The sequence of this T cell receptor beta chain was determined in a study of cytomegalovirus exposure and HLA in healthy donors (dated by TCRdb to 2016 to 2017). In the study overall: An earlier analysis of several hundred of the donors reported over 250 Gb of sequence data and 117 million unique TCR beta sequences obtained from some 200 million T cells. To predict cytomegalovirus infection status, the study combined high-throughput TCR immunosequencing, statistical association of individual TCRs with disease status, and machine learning. A later analysis re-examined previously published TCR beta repertoires from just over 650 donors and added high-resolution HLA genotyping to investigate patterns of TCR occurrence. Genome-wide SNP genotypes for about 65% of the roughly 670 donors were used in a later genetic analysis, which treated that subset as a discovery cohort. The number of donors typed differed by locus, with roughly 620-640 for A, B, C, DRB1 and DQB1, around 500 for DQA1, 600 to 610 for DPA1, and approximately 470 for DPB1. An early release that covered fewer than 800 HLA-typed donors contained 250 to 350 gigabases of sequencing data and about 84 million unique TCR sequences. Because of strong linkage in the cohort, a few DR-DQ haplotypes were treated as single units for association and clustering. Donor age, sex, ethnicity and CMV serostatus were compiled together with the repertoire data. Among around 400 genotyped donors of the cohort, an average of 235,054 unique TCR beta nucleotide sequences were sequenced per donor, roughly 20% of them non-productive. HLA typing included class I and class II loci at four-digit resolution. The study aimed to test whether signatures of past pathogen exposure could be identified by cataloging public T cell receptors. All discovery cohort repertoires had been generated using a single sequencing platform. Rather than drawing on any new phenotypic data, the later analysis identified candidate immune exposures from TCR beta sequences and the way those sequences occurred across donors. Of the roughly 400 genotyped donors, 70% to 90% were placed in the genetic ancestry cluster associated with self-reported Caucasian donors. In addition to the first cohort of 650 to 750 subjects, a separate validation cohort of some 120 different subjects was used. The study used immunosequencing to profile the T cell repertoires of about 670 subjects and linked those repertoires to cytomegalovirus serostatus. To decide whether each TCR beta V gene segment behaved as functional or pseudogenic, an earlier analysis of fewer than 750 of the donors relied on high-throughput TCR beta sequencing.

Broad study findings and their caveats: For the cohort, immune exposure information was limited to CMV serostatus. In this cohort, only TCR beta chains were sequenced, and detectable features were limited by the absence of alpha or paired-chain data. A later analysis reported that several top co-occurrence clusters appeared linked to parvovirus B19, influenza, CMV and Epstein-Barr virus. When HLA alleles, especially DR and DQ, strongly co-occurred, TCR associations were difficult to assign to individual alleles. Three of the identified cytomegalovirus-associated TCR beta chains were confirmed in vitro to be specific for cytomegalovirus antigens. Because HLA typing was unavailable for some donors at each locus, only the typed subset was used in association tests. In a later analysis, HLA-associated TCR beta chains showed more clonal expansion and lower generation probabilities than non-associated chains that were equally common. A total of roughly 160 TCR beta chains were listed by the study as associated with cytomegalovirus. A later genetic analysis reported fewer N-insertions in productive TCRs among donors in an Asian-associated ancestry cluster than the roughly 700-donor mean. A further reported finding was that TCR beta sequences accurately predicted the HLA-A and HLA-B alleles for most subjects in the first cohort. Correlated functional status among segregating V segments might reflect linkage disequilibrium, but an unknown experimental factor could not be ruled out. Because counts were too low, more than 15 rarely observed V segments, including chromosome 9 orphons, were excluded from the earlier analysis of around 640 of the donors. In a later analysis, about 16,000 TCR beta sequences were associated with specific HLA alleles at a false discovery rate of 0.05. An earlier analysis of some 590 of the donors showed that most TCR beta V segments appeared in productive rearrangements either about 90% or about 30% of the time, which broadly matched IMGT annotations. A cluster of highly shared sequence variants was judged likely to represent a technical artifact of the sequencing pipeline. In a later analysis, TCR association rates were found to vary across HLA loci, with the most associated TCRs seen for DRB1 alleles and the fewest for HLA-C alleles. An association between a missense DCLRE1C variant and V-gene and J-gene trimming of TCR beta chains was found in a later genetic analysis and replicated in an independent cohort. According to a later analysis, most CMV-associated TCR beta chains appeared to be HLA-restricted, and the HLA associations seemed to be driven largely by CMV exposure. The presence/absence analyses assumed that sequencing depth was roughly uniform across donors, and that assumption may not be true. Some IMGT-functional V segments, including TRBV6-2 and TRBV6-3, could not be distinguished by the 87-base-pair reads and were therefore excluded. While some public TCRs were present in many individuals, most TCR sequences turned up only very rarely across donors. In both the original and validation cohorts, the classifier was reported to diagnose cytomegalovirus status with high specificity and sensitivity. It was suggested by the authors that the approach could potentially be generalized to other disease states and immunological phenotypes.

Libraries were built with the immunoSEQ multiplex PCR assay. A mixture of 60 forward primers for TCR Vbeta segments and 13 reverse primers for TCR Jbeta segments was used in the multiplex PCR. A multiplex PCR assay on genomic DNA amplified the CDR3 region of rearranged TCR beta genes. The amplified TCR beta libraries were sequenced on the Illumina HiSeq System as 87-base-pair reads. Per the source publication's procedure: Across the 600 to 700 repertoires, a later analysis counted around 80 million unique TCR beta chains, approximately 12 million of which were shared by at least two donors. Raw reads were error-corrected and collapsed into unique sequences with a nearest-neighbor algorithm that merged closely related sequences to remove PCR and sequencing errors. Alignment of CDR3 sequences to IMGT reference sequences was used to assign V, D and J gene segments. For a sequence to be retained, a match of at least six nucleotides to both a V gene segment and a J gene segment was required. Rearrangements were classified as productive when the CDR3 lacked stop codons and remained in frame with V and J, and all other rearrangements were classified as non-productive. CDR3 was defined according to IMGT convention as the region running from the second conserved V-encoded cysteine to the conserved J-encoded phenylalanine. The earlier analysis of 500 to 750 of the donors excluded any sequence lacking an unambiguous match to a single V gene segment. In an earlier analysis of more than 500 of the donors, a V segment was called functional when productive rearrangements were above 56.7%, and segregating when the standard deviation between donors exceeded 5%. A statistical classification framework was built to diagnose cytomegalovirus status from the catalog of TCR beta chain sequences. In a later analysis, V and J genes were assigned by comparing TCR nucleotide sequences against IMGT/GENE-DB human TR gene sequences. In a later analysis, CDR3 sequences and most-parsimonious VDJ recombination scenarios were assigned using the TCRdist pipeline. In a later analysis, each TCR beta chain was defined by its CDR3 amino acid sequence together with its V-gene family, and reads without a unique V-gene family were excluded. To address suspected cross-contamination and a sequencing artifact, a later analysis removed 592 highly shared, low-generation-probability nucleotide sequences. In a later analysis, a clonal expansion index was calculated for each public chain from normalized within-repertoire ranks of inferred template counts. Generation probabilities in a later analysis came from a VDJ recombination model fitted to out-of-frame rearrangements, and those results were checked against IGoR. In a later analysis, TCR-TCR, TCR-HLA and TCR-CMV co-occurrence was scored with hypergeometric tests, and a repertoire-size bias correction was applied to TCR pairs. False discovery rates were estimated in a later analysis by permuting HLA or CMV assignments 20 times. In a later analysis, co-occurring TCRs were grouped using DBSCAN, and TCRdist sequence similarity was added for clustering within HLA-allele-positive subsets. For co-occurrence clustering, repertoires with fewer than 30,000 or more than 120,000 public chains were excluded, along with four or five repertoires with anomalous nucleotide sharing. The source is immuneACCESS, and TCRdb retained only in-frame sequences with V and J called. Part of the clones is not carried over; for the studies checked, unresolved V genes explain less than half of this, and the remainder is unexplained. The D gene and trimming were derived from the DNA, and the V and J assignments and clone size from that table. This sample holds 100,000 to 150,000 clones; around 77% were observed only once. The top ten clones comprise under 5% of the sample.

The cohort comprised 550 to 700 healthy bone marrow donors. All cohort members were sampled while nominally healthy, although unrecorded immune exposures were likely present. The donor was CMV seropositive and belonged to the group of 250 to 300 seropositive cohort members. Each donor provided a peripheral blood sample, and peripheral blood mononuclear cells were used for TCR beta sequencing. Genomic DNA extraction from the blood cell samples was performed with the Qiagen DNeasy Blood Extraction Kit. Based on the germline V gene, the CDR1 and CDR2 sequences are MNHEY and SVGAGI. V is shortened by 3 bases, J by 4 bases, and the region joining them spans 15 bases. From the cysteine through the phenylalanine, the CDR3 covers 15 amino acids. Only the CDR3 DNA stays, 45 bases, in frame from base 1. Concerning this clone: Its antigen remains undetermined. Nothing much larger sits one base from this clone, and base qualities are not available.

The chain is assembled from TRBV6-5 and TRBJ1-1; tentative D gene TRBD1, with 5 bases matching. The source material was PBMCs. This clonotype was sampled from a male donor in good health and CMV-seropositive. The DNA is TGTGCCAGCAGTTATAGGCTTGCGCAGGGCACTGAAGCTTTCTTT. The resulting protein is CASSYRLAQGTEAFF.